Listed below are T cell receptor beta chains from one sample, sequenced in a study of graft-versus-host responses after intestinal transplantation. Clones were sequenced by immunoSEQ multiplex PCR, and TCRdb holds only the in-frame ones, with some missing. The repertoire holds roughly 70,000 clones, with nearly 85% as singletons. The antigens these receptors bind are not known. The source was unstimulated CD4+ T cells sorted from spleen or lymph node cells, collected before transplant. The source is a human donor who was the organ donor for an intestinal transplant. Each CDR3 is given with its conserved first and last residue. A D gene is named only where the DNA matches it firmly. The size entry is marked missing in some rows and otherwise reads once, few, many or a size class.

clone_size	v_call	j_call	d_call	cdr3_nt	cdr3_aa
NA	TRBV6-1	TRBJ1-1	TRBD1	TGTGCCAGCAGTGACAACAGGGGAGCTTTCTTT	CASSDNRGAFF
once	TRBV28	TRBJ1-2	TRBD1	TGTGCCAGCAGCCATCCACGGACAGGGGATGATGGCTACACCTTC	CASSHPRTGDDGYTF
NA	TRBV5-5	TRBJ1-5	NA	TGTGCCAGCAGCTTGGGAGGGGGTTTTGGTCAGCCCCAGCATTTT	CASSLGGGFGQPQHF
NA	TRBV5-1	TRBJ2-5	TRBD1	TGCGCCAGCAGCTTGACAGGGGCAGGGGAGACCCAGTACTTC	CASSLTGAGETQYF
NA	TRBV2	TRBJ1-4	NA	TGTGCCAGCAGTGCCGGTTCGGGTGAAAAACTGTTTTTT	CASSAGSGEKLFF
NA	TRBV2	TRBJ2-1	TRBD2	TGTGCCAGCAGTACGCCCGAGGGGACTAGCGGGGTTTGGAATGAGCAGTTCTTC	CASSTPEGTSGVWNEQFF
NA	TRBV10-1	TRBJ2-6	NA	TGCGCCAGCAGTGCAGAGGGCTCTGGGGCCAACGTCCTGACTTTC	CASSAEGSGANVLTF
NA	TRBV28	TRBJ1-1	NA	TGTGCCAGCACTTTATTTGGGCCGAACACTGAAGCTTTCTTT	CASTLFGPNTEAFF
NA	TRBV7-2	TRBJ2-1	TRBD2	TGTGCCAGCAGCGTTAGCGGGGGGACCCTTAGGAATGAGCAGTTCTTC	CASSVSGGTLRNEQFF
NA	TRBV11-2	TRBJ1-1	NA	TGTGCCAGCAGACTTGGGACATCTGGCCTCACTGAAGCTTTCTTT	CASRLGTSGLTEAFF
NA	TRBV6-1	TRBJ1-4	TRBD1	TGTGCCAGCAGTGAAATCGGACAGGGGATTTCTAATGAAAAACTGTTTTTT	CASSEIGQGISNEKLFF
NA	TRBV28	TRBJ1-2	NA	TGTGCCAGCAGCGACCAAGGGGCGTCCCGGGGGGGGTATGGCTACACCTTC	CASSDQGASRGGYGYTF
NA	TRBV2	TRBJ1-1	NA	TGTGCCAGCAGTGACGTAAGGGGGTCGATCACTGAAGCTTTCTTT	CASSDVRGSITEAFF
NA	TRBV5-6	TRBJ1-6	NA	TGTGCCAGCAGCTTGAAAGTGGCGTTAGCCACCTCCTATAATTCACCCCTCCACTTT	CASSLKVALATSYNSPLHF
NA	TRBV4-1	TRBJ2-5	TRBD2	TGCGCCAGCAGCTACCTAGCGGGGGCAGCGTGGGAGACCCAGTACTTC	CASSYLAGAAWETQYF
NA	TRBV10-3	TRBJ1-5	NA	TGTGCCATCAGTGACCGGCAGGGAGGCACTCAGCCCCAGCATTTT	CAISDRQGGTQPQHF
NA	TRBV5-1	TRBJ2-2	TRBD1	TGCGCCAGCAGCTTGGGGACAGGGTGGAACGGGGAGCTGTTTTTT	CASSLGTGWNGELFF